This entry is about one T cell receptor beta chain. There are many counts of this clonotype. The antigen it recognizes is unknown. It has no much larger one-base neighbor in the sample; base qualities were not kept. The source of the sample is a study of CD8+CD57+ T cells in acquired aplastic anemia (dated by TCRdb to between 2017 and 2018). Notes on the research overall: Extracted DNA from sorted CD4+ and CD8+ cells averaged 3.2 ug, ranging from 0.2 to 27.4 ug. CD8+CD57+ expansion was defined as a frequency above the mean frequency observed in healthy subjects.

Patients chosen for sequencing had shown expansion of CD8+CD57+ cells by flow cytometry. All patients had severe acquired aplastic anemia diagnosed by International Study of Aplastic Anemia and Agranulocytosis and Camitta criteria. No patient had received any therapy when blood was sampled. TCR repertoires of sorted CD4+ and CD8+ blood T cells from severe aplastic anemia patients and healthy subjects were deep-sequenced in the study. Patients were enrolled in the USA under clinicaltrials.gov protocols 00001620, 01623167, 00001397, 00071045, 00081523 and 00961064. Ficoll-Paque density gradient centrifugation was used to isolate peripheral blood mononuclear cells. Before DNA was extracted, CD4+ and CD8+ T cells were sorted using either FACS or magnetic beads. From the cysteine up to the phenylalanine, the CDR3 has a length of 14 residues. The sequence is cut down to CDR3 DNA, 42 bases in frame from base 1. V is cut by 2 bases and J by 4 bases, and the space between the germline ends is 12 bases. CDR1 DFQATT and CDR2 SNEGSKA are derived from the germline V gene (reference sequence).

Genomic DNA served as template for TCR beta VDJ combination and CDR3 sequence profiling. An Illumina HiSeq 2000 was the platform used for TCR repertoire sequencing. The paper's data handling went like this. TRBV/TRBJ rearrangement plots, CDR3 size and DJ length profiles, and Simpson's diversity index were used to evaluate the repertoires. The most abundant DNA sequence in the deep sequencing data was taken as the immunodominant clone. CDR3 amino acid sequences were checked for sharing across subjects and were also compared against the VDJdb database and published repertoires. TCRdb trimmed the raw reads at Q25, called clones with MiXCR and kept productive beta chains. Under each unique CDR3 protein, matching rows form one entry showing the most common genes and DNA. TCRdb's processing, not the study's, gives the V and J calls here. A total of about 120,000 distinct CDR3 sequences appear in this sample, about 40% of them only once. The biggest ten clones account for roughly 3% of the sample.

Results and caveats for the whole study, not just this receptor: Some 27 CD8+ CDR3 sequences were found in both patients and controls but appeared to be highly expressed in patients and within the immunodominant clones of the patients. Between patients and healthy controls, no significant difference in CD8+ Simpson's diversity was found (P=0.060).

The rearranged segments are TRBV20-1 and TRBJ2-1, with an unclear D gene assignment. What was sequenced was sorted CD4+, CD8+, or CD8+CD57+ T cells (not recorded which) from PBMCs. The sequence was obtained from a human donor with aplastic anemia. The nucleotide sequence reads as follows: TGCAGTGCTAGACGCAGGTCCCTTTACAATGAGCAGTTCTTC. Its translation reads: CSARRRSLYNEQFF.